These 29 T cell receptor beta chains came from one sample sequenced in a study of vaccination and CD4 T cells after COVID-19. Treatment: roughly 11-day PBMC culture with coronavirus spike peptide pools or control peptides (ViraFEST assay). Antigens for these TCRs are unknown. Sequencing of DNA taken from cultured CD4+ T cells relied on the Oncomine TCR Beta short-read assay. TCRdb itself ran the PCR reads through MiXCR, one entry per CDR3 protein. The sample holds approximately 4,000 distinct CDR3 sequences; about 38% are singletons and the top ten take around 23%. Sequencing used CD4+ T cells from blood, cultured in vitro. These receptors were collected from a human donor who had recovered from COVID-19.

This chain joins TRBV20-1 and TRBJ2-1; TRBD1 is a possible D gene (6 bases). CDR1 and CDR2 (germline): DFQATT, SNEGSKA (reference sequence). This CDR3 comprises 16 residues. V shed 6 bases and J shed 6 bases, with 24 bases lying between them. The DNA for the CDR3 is TGCAGTGCAAGCGGCCGTCCAGGGGTTATTGGCAATGAGCAGTTCTTC. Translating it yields CSASGRPGVIGNEQFF.

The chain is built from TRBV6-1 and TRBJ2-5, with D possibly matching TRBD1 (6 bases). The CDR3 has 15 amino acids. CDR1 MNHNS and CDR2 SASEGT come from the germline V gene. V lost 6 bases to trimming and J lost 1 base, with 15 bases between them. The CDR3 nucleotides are TGTGCCAGCAGCCTCCTGCAAGGGGGCCAAGAGACCCAGTACTTC. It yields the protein CASSLLQGGQETQYF.

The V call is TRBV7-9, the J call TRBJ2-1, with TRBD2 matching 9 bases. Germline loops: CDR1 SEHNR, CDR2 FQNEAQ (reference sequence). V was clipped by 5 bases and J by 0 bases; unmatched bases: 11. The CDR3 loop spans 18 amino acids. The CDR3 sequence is CASSPPGLAPISYNEQFF. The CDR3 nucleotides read TGTGCCAGCAGCCCCCCGGGACTAGCTCCGATCTCCTACAATGAGCAGTTCTTC.

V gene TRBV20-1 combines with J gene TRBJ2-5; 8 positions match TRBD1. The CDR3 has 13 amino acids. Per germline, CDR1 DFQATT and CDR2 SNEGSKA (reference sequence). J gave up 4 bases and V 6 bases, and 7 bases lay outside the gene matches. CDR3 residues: CSAGKTGAETQYF. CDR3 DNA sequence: TGCAGTGCGGGGAAGACAGGGGCAGAGACCCAGTACTTC.

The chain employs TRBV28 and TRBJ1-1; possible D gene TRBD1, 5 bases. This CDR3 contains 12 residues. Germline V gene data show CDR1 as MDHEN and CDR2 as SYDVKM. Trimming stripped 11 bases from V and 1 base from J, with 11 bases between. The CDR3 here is CASLGGNTEAFF. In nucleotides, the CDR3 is TGTGCCTCCCTCGGGGGGAACACTGAAGCTTTCTTT.

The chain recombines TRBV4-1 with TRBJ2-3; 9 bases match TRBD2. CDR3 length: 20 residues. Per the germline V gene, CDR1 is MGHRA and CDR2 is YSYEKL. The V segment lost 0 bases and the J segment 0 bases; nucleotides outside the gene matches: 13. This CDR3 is CASSQDSWLAGPLSTDTQYF. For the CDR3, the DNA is TGCGCCAGCAGCCAAGATTCGTGGCTAGCGGGGCCACTGAGCACAGATACGCAGTATTTT.

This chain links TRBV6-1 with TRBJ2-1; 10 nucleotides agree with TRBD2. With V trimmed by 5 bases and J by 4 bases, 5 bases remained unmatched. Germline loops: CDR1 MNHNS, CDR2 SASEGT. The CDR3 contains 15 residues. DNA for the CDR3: TGTGCCAGCAGTCCCGGGACTAGCGAATACAATGAGCAGTTCTTC. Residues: CASSPGTSEYNEQFF.

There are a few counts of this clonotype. The CDR3 reads CASSRTPTGDFEAFF. Written as DNA, the CDR3 is TGTGCCAGCAGTCGCACTCCCACAGGGGACTTTGAAGCTTTCTTT. The chain carries TRBV6-2 or TRBV6-3 and TRBJ1-1; the match to TRBD1 covers 7 bases. The CDR3 runs 15 residues. CDR1 is MNHEY and CDR2 is SVGEGT in the germline V gene. Trimming cost V 5 bases and J 7 bases; bases outside gene matches: 13.

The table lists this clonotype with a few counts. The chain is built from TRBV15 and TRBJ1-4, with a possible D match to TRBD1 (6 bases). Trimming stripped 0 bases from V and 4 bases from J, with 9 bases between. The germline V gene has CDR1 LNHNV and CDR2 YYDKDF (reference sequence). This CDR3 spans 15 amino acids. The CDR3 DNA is TGTGCCACCAGCAGAGACGCAGGGGATAATGAAAAACTGTTTTTT. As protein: CATSRDAGDNEKLFF.

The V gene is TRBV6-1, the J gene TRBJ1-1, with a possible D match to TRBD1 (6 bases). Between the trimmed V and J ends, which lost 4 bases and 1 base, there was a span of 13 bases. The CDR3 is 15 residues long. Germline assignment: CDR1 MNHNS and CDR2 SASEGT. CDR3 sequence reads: CASSVHLGQNTEAFF. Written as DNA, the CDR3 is TGTGCCAGCAGTGTTCACTTGGGACAGAACACTGAAGCTTTCTTT.

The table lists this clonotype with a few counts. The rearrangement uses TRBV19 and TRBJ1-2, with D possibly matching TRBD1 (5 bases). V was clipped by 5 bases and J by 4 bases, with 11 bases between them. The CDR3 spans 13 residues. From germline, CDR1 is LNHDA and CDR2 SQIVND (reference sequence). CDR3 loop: CASSSGLIYGYTF. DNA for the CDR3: TGTGCCAGTAGTTCGGGACTGATCTATGGCTACACCTTC.

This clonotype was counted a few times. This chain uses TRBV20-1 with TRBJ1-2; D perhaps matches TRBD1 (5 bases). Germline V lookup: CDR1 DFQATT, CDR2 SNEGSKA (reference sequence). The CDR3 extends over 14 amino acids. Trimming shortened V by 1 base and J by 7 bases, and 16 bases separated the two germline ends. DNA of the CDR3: TGCAGTGCTAGAGGGCCGGTGGGGGGACGTGGCTACACCTTC. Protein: CSARGPVGGRGYTF.

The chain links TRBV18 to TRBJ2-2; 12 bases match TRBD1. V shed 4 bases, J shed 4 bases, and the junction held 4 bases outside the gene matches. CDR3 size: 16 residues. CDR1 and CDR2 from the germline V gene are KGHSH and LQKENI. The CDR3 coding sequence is TGTGCCAGCTCACGCCCGGGACAGGGGGCCACCGGGGAGCTGTTTTTT. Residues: CASSRPGQGATGELFF. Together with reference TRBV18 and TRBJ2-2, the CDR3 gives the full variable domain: NAGVMQNPRHLVRRRGQEARLRCSPMKGHSHVYWYRQLPEEGLKFMVYLQKENIIDESGMPKERFSAEFPKEGPSILRIQQVVRGDSAAYFCASSRPGQGATGELFFGEGSRLTVL.

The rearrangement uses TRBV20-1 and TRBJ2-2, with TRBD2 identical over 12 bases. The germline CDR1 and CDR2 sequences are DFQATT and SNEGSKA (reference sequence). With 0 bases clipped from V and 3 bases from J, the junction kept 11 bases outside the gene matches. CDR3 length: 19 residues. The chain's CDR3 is CSARDEGASGRAYTGELFF. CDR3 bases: TGCAGTGCTAGAGATGAGGGAGCTAGCGGGAGGGCCTACACCGGGGAGCTGTTTTTT.

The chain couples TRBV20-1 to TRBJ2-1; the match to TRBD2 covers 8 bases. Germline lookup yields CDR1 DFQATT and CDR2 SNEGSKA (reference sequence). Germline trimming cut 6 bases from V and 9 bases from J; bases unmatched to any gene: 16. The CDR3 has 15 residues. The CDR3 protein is CSAKPQAGVSGEQFF. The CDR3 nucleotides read TGCAGTGCCAAACCCCAAGCGGGAGTGTCCGGTGAGCAGTTCTTC.

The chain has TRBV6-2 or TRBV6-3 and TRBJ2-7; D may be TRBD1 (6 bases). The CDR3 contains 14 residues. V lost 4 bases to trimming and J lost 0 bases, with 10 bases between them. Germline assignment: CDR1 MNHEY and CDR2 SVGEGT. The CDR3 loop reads CASSLGTSSYEQYF. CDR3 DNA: TGTGCCAGCAGTTTAGGGACATCCTCCTACGAGCAGTACTTC.

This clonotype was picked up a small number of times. The CDR3: CASSVQVRQPQHF. The CDR3 nucleotides are TGTGCCAGCAGCGTACAGGTCCGGCAGCCCCAGCATTTT. The J gene is TRBJ1-5, the V gene TRBV6-2 or TRBV6-3; D is perhaps TRBD1 (5 bases). The length of the CDR3 is 13 residues. The V end lost 6 bases, the J end lost 7 bases, and 13 bases lay between the germline ends. Germline assignment: CDR1 MNHEY and CDR2 SVGEGT.

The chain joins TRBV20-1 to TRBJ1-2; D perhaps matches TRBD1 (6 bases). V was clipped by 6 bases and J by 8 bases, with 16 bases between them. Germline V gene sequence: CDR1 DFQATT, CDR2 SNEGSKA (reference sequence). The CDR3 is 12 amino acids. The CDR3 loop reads CSAEARGPGYTF. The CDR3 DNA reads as TGCAGTGCCGAGGCCAGGGGCCCCGGCTACACCTTC.

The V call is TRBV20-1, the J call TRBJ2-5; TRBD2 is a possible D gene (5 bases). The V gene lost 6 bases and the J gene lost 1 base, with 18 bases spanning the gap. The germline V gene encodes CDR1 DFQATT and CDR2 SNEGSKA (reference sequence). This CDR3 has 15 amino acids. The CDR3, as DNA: TGCAGTGCGGAGGTCTTCGGCCACCTCCAAGAGACCCAGTACTTC. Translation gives CSAEVFGHLQETQYF.

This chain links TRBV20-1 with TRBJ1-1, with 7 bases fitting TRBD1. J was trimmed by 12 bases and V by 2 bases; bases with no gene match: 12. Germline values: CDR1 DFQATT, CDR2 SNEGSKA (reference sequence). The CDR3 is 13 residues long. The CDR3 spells CSARYQTGIGTFF. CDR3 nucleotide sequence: TGCAGTGCTAGATACCAGACAGGGATCGGAACTTTCTTT.

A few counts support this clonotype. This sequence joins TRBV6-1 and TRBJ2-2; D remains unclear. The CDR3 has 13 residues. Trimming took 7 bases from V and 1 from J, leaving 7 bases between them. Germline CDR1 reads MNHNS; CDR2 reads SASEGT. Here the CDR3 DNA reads TGTGCCAGCAACCTCCTGAACACCGGGGAGCTGTTTTTT. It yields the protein CASNLLNTGELFF.

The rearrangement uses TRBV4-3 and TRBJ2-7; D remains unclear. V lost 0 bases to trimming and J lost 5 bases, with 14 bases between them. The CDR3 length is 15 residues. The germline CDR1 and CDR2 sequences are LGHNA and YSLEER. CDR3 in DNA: TGCGCCAGCAGCCAAGAAGGTCAGCCTTCGGACGAGCAGTACTTC. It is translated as CASSQEGQPSDEQYF.

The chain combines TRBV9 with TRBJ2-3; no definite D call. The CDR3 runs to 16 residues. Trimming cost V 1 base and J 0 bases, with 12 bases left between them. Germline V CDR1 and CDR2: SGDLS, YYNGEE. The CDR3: CASSVRPASSTDTQYF. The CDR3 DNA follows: TGTGCCAGCAGCGTACGACCAGCCTCTAGCACAGATACGCAGTATTTT.

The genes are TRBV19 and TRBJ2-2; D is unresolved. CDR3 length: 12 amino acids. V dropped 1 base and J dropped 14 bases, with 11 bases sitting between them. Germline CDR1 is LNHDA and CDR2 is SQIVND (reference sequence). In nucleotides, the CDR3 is TGTGCCAGTAGTATAGTCGCATCTACTCTGTTTTTT. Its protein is CASSIVASTLFF. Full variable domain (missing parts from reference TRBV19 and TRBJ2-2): DGGITQSPKYLFRKEGQNVTLSCEQNLNHDAMYWYRQDPGQGLRLIYYSQIVNDFQKGDIAEGYSVSREKKESFPLTVTSAQKNPTAFYLCASSIVASTLFFGEGSRLTVL.

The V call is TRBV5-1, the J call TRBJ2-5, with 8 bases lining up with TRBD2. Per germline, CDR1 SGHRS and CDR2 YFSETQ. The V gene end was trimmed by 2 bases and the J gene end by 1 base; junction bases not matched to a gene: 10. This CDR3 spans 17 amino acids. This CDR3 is CASSFRPLADPQETQYF. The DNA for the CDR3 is TGCGCCAGCAGCTTCCGGCCACTAGCGGACCCCCAAGAGACCCAGTACTTC.

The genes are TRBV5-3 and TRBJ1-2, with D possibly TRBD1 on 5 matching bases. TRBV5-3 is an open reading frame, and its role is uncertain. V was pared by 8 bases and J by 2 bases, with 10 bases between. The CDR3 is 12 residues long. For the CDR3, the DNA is TGTGCCAGCAGCCCAGGGAACTATGGCTACACCTTC. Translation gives CASSPGNYGYTF.

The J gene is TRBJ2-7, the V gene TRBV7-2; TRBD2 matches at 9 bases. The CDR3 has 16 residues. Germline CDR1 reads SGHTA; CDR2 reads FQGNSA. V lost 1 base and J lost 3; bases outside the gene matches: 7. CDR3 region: CASSLDPGTSSYEQYF. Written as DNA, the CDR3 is TGTGCCAGCAGCTTAGACCCCGGGACTAGCAGCTACGAGCAGTACTTC.

The CDR3 nucleotides read TGTGCCAGCAGACCACCAGGGGGGGCAAACATTCAGTACTTC. Its protein product is CASRPPGGANIQYF. The genes are TRBV7-9 and TRBJ2-4, with D tentatively TRBD1 or TRBD2 (7 bases each). Germline CDR1 and CDR2: SEHNR and FQNEAQ (reference sequence). The CDR3 runs 14 residues. With 6 bases removed from V and 6 bases from J, the gap between germline ends came to 15 bases.

The CDR3 DNA reads as TGTGCCAGCAGTTCGTCGGACAGGTGGGACTACGAGCAGTACTTC. It encodes CASSSSDRWDYEQYF. This chain joins TRBV27 and TRBJ2-7; 7 nucleotides line up with TRBD1. CDR3 length equals 15 residues. Germline V CDR1 and CDR2: MNHEY, SMNVEV (reference sequence). V trimming: 4 bases; J trimming: 3 bases; junction bases outside the gene matches: 9.